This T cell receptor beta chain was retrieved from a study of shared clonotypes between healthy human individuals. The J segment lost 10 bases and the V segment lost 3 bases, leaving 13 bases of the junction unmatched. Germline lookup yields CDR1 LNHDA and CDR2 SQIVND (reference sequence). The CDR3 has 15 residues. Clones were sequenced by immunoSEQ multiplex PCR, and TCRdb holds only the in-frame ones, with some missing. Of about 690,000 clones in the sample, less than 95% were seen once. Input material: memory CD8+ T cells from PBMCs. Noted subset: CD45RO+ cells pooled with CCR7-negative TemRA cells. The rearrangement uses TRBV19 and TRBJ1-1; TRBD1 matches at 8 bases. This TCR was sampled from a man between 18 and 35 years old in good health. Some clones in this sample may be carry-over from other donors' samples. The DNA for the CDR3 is TGTGCCAGTAGTATTGCTCGGACAGGGTTTGTAAGAGCTTTCTTT. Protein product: CASSIARTGFVRAFF.